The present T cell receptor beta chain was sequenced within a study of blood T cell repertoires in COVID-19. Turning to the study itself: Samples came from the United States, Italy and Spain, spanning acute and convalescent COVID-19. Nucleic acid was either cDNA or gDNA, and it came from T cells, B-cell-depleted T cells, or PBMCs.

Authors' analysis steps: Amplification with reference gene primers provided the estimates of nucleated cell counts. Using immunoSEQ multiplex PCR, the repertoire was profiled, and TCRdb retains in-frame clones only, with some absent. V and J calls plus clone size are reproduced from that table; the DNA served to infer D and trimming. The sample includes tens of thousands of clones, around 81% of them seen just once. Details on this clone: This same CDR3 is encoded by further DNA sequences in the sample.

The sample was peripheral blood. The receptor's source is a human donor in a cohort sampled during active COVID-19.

The DNA of the CDR3 is TGTGCCAGCAGCCCGAGCCCCTACGAGCAGTACTTC. Translating gives CASSPSPYEQYF. The chain combines TRBV3-1 (or the pseudogene TRBV3-2) with TRBJ2-7; no clear D gene. Trimming stripped 4 bases from V and 2 bases from J, with 6 bases between. The CDR3 sequence is 12 residues long. CDR1 is LGHDT, CDR2 YNNKEL, per germline (reference sequence).